Presented here are 32 T cell receptor beta chains from one specimen sequenced in a study of blood T cell repertoires in COVID-19. Sequencing used immunoSEQ multiplex PCR; TCRdb keeps in-frame clones, though not all of them. The repertoire holds about 24,000 clones, with roughly four fifths as singletons. The sample taken for sequencing was peripheral blood. These receptors all come from a human donor in a cohort sampled during active or convalescent COVID-19.

This chain links TRBV6-1 with TRBJ2-3; D gene unclear. CDR1 and CDR2 from the germline V gene are MNHNS and SASEGT. V was trimmed by 0 bases and J by 0 bases, leaving 7 bases between them. This CDR3 has 15 residues. The CDR3 is CASSEALPSTDTQYF. The CDR3 coding sequence is TGTGCCAGCAGTGAAGCACTGCCTAGCACAGATACGCAGTATTTT.

This clone was counted once. The V and J genes are TRBV5-6 and TRBJ1-1, with D perhaps matching TRBD1 (6 bases). CDR1 is SGHDT, CDR2 YYEEEE, per germline. This CDR3 is built from 14 residues. V was cut by 1 base and J by 5 bases, with 12 bases left in between. CDR3 in amino acids: CASSLQGKGTEAFF. The CDR3 DNA reads TGTGCCAGCAGCTTGCAGGGGAAAGGGACTGAAGCTTTCTTT.

DNA of the CDR3: TGTGCCAGCAGCCCTCCCTCTGGAAACACCATATATTTT. Translating it yields CASSPPSGNTIYF. V gene TRBV3-1 (or the pseudogene TRBV3-2) combines with J gene TRBJ1-3; D is unclear. Between the trimmed V and J ends, which lost 4 bases and 0 bases, there was a span of 4 bases. The CDR3 runs to 13 residues. The germline gives CDR1 LGHDT, CDR2 YNNKEL (reference sequence).

The rearrangement links TRBV7-8 to TRBJ2-7, with D possibly TRBD1 on 6 matching bases. The CDR3 extends over 16 amino acids. With 4 bases removed from V and 2 bases from J, the gap between germline ends came to 18 bases. Looked up from germline, CDR1 is SGHVS and CDR2 is FQNEAQ. CDR3 sequence (DNA): TGTGCCAGCAGCTCGATCCCAAACAGGGACACCTACGAGCAGTACTTC. The encoded protein is CASSSIPNRDTYEQYF.

The chain combines TRBV28 with TRBJ2-1; the D gene is possibly TRBD1 (5 bases). Trimming took 1 base from V and 1 from J, leaving 11 bases between them. The CDR3 loop spans 16 amino acids. The germline V gene has CDR1 MDHEN and CDR2 SYDVKM. The CDR3: CASSLSWGWSYNEQFF. CDR3 nucleotides: TGTGCCAGCAGTTTATCATGGGGCTGGTCCTACAATGAGCAGTTCTTC.

This clone was detected once. The chain couples TRBV6-5 to TRBJ1-2, with D possibly being TRBD1 (6 bases). Per the germline V gene, CDR1 is MNHEY and CDR2 is SVGAGI. The CDR3 is 15 amino acids. V was pared by 8 bases and J by 0 bases, with 16 bases between. CDR3 DNA sequence: TGTGCCAGCGCGGCCGGGACACAAGCTAACTATGGCTACACCTTC. Protein product: CASAAGTQANYGYTF.

The chain couples TRBV7-2 to TRBJ1-2, with D maybe TRBD1 (6 bases). This CDR3 has 15 amino acids. V dropped 5 bases and J dropped 6 bases, with 19 bases sitting between them. Germline-derived CDR1 and CDR2 are SGHTA and FQGNSA. The chain's CDR3 is CASSRRNTGKDGYTF. CDR3 sequence (DNA): TGTGCCAGCAGCCGTCGAAACACAGGGAAAGATGGCTACACCTTC.

This clone came up a few times. This rearrangement joins TRBV10-1 to TRBJ1-5; D is possibly TRBD1 (6 bases). Trimming cost V 2 bases and J 7 bases, with 6 bases left between them. This CDR3 spans 12 amino acids. Germline V lookup: CDR1 WNHNN, CDR2 SYGVQD (reference sequence). The CDR3 nucleotides read TGCGCCAGCAGTGAGGGGGGCCAGCCCCAGCATTTT. Encoded protein: CASSEGGQPQHF.

This clone was observed a handful of times. The chain uses TRBV7-8 and TRBJ2-2; 8 nucleotides match TRBD1. From germline, CDR1 is SGHVS and CDR2 FQNEAQ. This CDR3 has 15 amino acids. J gave up 2 bases and V 6 bases, and 5 bases lay outside the gene matches. CDR3 loop: CASRSDRGNTGELFF. DNA for the CDR3: TGTGCCAGCAGGTCAGACAGGGGAAACACCGGGGAGCTGTTTTTT.

The CDR3 region is CASSFDRGLSNEQFF. CDR3 coding DNA: TGTGCCAGCAGCTTTGACAGGGGGCTAAGCAATGAGCAGTTCTTC. J is TRBJ2-1 and V is TRBV7-9; TRBD1 matches at 10 bases. Unmatched junction bases numbered 5, after V lost 3 bases and J lost 6 bases. Germline assignment: CDR1 SEHNR and CDR2 FQNEAQ (reference sequence). CDR3 length: 15 residues. Drawing the rest from reference TRBV7-9 and TRBJ2-1, the complete variable domain is DTGVSQNPRHKITKRGQNVTFRCDPISEHNRLYWYRQTLGQGPEFLTYFQNEAQLEKSRLLSDRFSAERPKGSFSTLEIQRTEQGDSAMYLCASSFDRGLSNEQFFGPGTRLTVL.

The chain employs TRBV7-6 and TRBJ1-4; D might be TRBD1 (6 bases). Trimming stripped 1 base from V and 7 bases from J, with 13 bases between. The CDR3 is 15 residues long. Germline V gives CDR1 SGHVS, CDR2 FNYEAQ. The CDR3 reads CASSLDSGESEKLFF. The CDR3, as DNA: TGTGCCAGCAGCTTAGACTCAGGGGAGAGTGAAAAACTGTTTTTT.

This chain connects TRBV7-8 to TRBJ1-1, with a tentative D call TRBD1 (6 bases). The germline V gene has CDR1 SGHVS and CDR2 FQNEAQ. The CDR3 has 15 amino acids. Trimming cost V 5 bases and J 1 base, with 14 bases left between them. CDR3 in amino acids: CASSEEQGTNTEAFF. The CDR3 DNA reads as TGTGCCAGCAGCGAGGAACAGGGAACGAACACTGAAGCTTTCTTT.

V gene TRBV19 combines with J gene TRBJ2-7; D remains ambiguous. Trimming shortened V by 1 base and J by 0 bases, and 7 bases separated the two germline ends. The CDR3 spans 14 residues. The germline V gene encodes CDR1 LNHDA and CDR2 SQIVND (reference sequence). The CDR3 region has the DNA TGTGCCAGTAGTATAGCGCGGAGCTCCTACGAGCAGTACTTC. This gives the protein CASSIARSSYEQYF.

The chain uses TRBV27 and TRBJ2-1, with TRBD2 matching 9 bases. CDR3 length: 14 amino acids. Trimming at V came to 3 bases and at J to 7 bases, leaving 4 bases not matched to a gene. In germline, CDR1 is MNHEY, CDR2 SMNVEV (reference sequence). This CDR3 reads CASSFSGRPNEQFF. As DNA, the CDR3 is TGTGCCAGCAGTTTTAGCGGGAGACCTAATGAGCAGTTCTTC.

This clone was detected a few times. V usage is TRBV27 and J usage is TRBJ1-6, with TRBD1 as a possible D gene (6 bases). Trimming removed 2 bases from V and 3 bases from J, with 17 bases in between. The CDR3 length is 18 residues. Germline lookup yields CDR1 MNHEY and CDR2 SMNVEV (reference sequence). DNA of the CDR3: TGTGCCAGCAGTTTAAAACCACAGGGTTATCTCTATAATTCACCCCTCCACTTT. Translating gives CASSLKPQGYLYNSPLHF.

The V gene is TRBV28, the J gene TRBJ1-3, with D tentatively TRBD1 (6 bases). The CDR3 runs to 15 residues. CDR1 and CDR2 (germline): MDHEN, SYDVKM. The V and J ends lost 5 bases and 4 bases respectively, with 15 bases between them. CDR3 loop: CASSPGGTLGNTIYF. CDR3 bases: TGTGCCAGCAGTCCGGGGGGGACACTCGGAAACACCATATATTTT.

The J gene is TRBJ1-2, the V gene TRBV3-1 (or the pseudogene TRBV3-2), with 10 bases lining up with TRBD1. This CDR3 spans 15 amino acids. V gave up 3 bases and J gave up 8 bases; unmatched junction bases: 9. Germline V lookup: CDR1 LGHDT, CDR2 YNNKEL (reference sequence). The CDR3 DNA reads TGTGCCAGCAGCCATGCAACCGGGACAGGGGACGGCTACACCTTC. Encoded protein: CASSHATGTGDGYTF.

CDR3 protein: CASSGGQGRRELFF. For the CDR3, the DNA is TGTGCCAGCAGTGGGGGACAGGGAAGACGGGAGCTGTTTTTT. This chain uses TRBV6-6 with TRBJ2-2, with 9 bases lining up with TRBD1. With 5 bases clipped from V and 9 bases from J, the junction kept 7 bases outside the gene matches. In germline, CDR1 is MNHNY, CDR2 SVGAGI (reference sequence). CDR3 length: 14 amino acids.

The chain employs TRBV6-5 and TRBJ2-1, with a possible D match to TRBD1 (6 bases). V gave up 2 bases and J gave up 9 bases, with 14 bases separating them. This CDR3 comprises 14 residues. Germline loops: CDR1 MNHEY, CDR2 SVGAGI. The CDR3 sequence is CASSYQTGKGEQFF. As DNA, the CDR3 is TGTGCCAGCAGTTACCAGACAGGAAAGGGTGAGCAGTTCTTC.

The rearrangement links TRBV4-3 to TRBJ1-2, with a weak D call TRBD1 (6 bases). Trimming left V 0 bases short and J 3 bases short, with 11 bases between. The CDR3 extends over 15 amino acids. Germline V CDR1 and CDR2: LGHNA, YSLEER. The CDR3: CASSQDGGGYYGYTF. CDR3 DNA sequence: TGCGCCAGCAGCCAAGACGGGGGGGGCTACTATGGCTACACCTTC.

The CDR3 here is CASRLARTGSHLSSYNEQFF. The CDR3 DNA reads TGTGCAAGTCGCTTAGCGAGGACAGGGTCCCACTTGAGCTCCTACAATGAGCAGTTCTTC. V is TRBV12-2 and J is TRBJ2-1; TRBD1, the D gene given by the table, was not confirmed from the DNA. TRBV12-2 is a listed pseudogene. The CDR3 sequence is 20 residues long.

The gene calls are TRBV10-2 and TRBJ2-3; 7 positions match TRBD2. The CDR3 runs to 15 residues. Germline trimming cut 2 bases from V and 4 bases from J; bases unmatched to any gene: 6. The germline gives CDR1 WSHSY, CDR2 SAAADI. The CDR3 spells CASSEGGLGPDTQYF. CDR3 bases: TGCGCCAGCAGTGAGGGTGGACTAGGCCCAGATACGCAGTATTTT.

The J gene is TRBJ1-6, the V gene TRBV27, with D hard to call. The CDR3 totals 17 residues. V lost 0 bases and J lost 0, with 9 bases in between. The germline CDR1 and CDR2 sequences are MNHEY and SMNVEV (reference sequence). The CDR3 loop reads CASSLSGSFSYNSPLHF. The CDR3 DNA reads TGTGCCAGCAGTTTATCGGGCAGCTTCTCCTATAATTCACCCCTCCACTTT.

The CDR3 loop is CAITGDRVNGYTF. DNA of the CDR3: TGTGCCATCACCGGGGACAGGGTGAATGGCTACACCTTC. This chain links TRBV10-3 with TRBJ1-2; TRBD1 aligns across 9 bases. Germline lookup yields CDR1 ENHRY and CDR2 SYGVKD. The CDR3 runs 13 residues. V lost 7 bases and J lost 6; bases outside the gene matches: 6.

This clone was recorded a few times. The rearrangement uses TRBV6-6 and TRBJ2-1; 7 nucleotides match TRBD2. Per the germline V gene, CDR1 is MNHNY and CDR2 is SVGAGI (reference sequence). V trimming: 6 bases; J trimming: 6 bases; junction bases outside the gene matches: 23. This CDR3 has 19 amino acids. Here the CDR3 DNA reads TGTGCCAGCAGCTGGACTATCCCCGGGGGGTGGCGTGTGGGCAATGAGCAGTTCTTC. As protein: CASSWTIPGGWRVGNEQFF.

The J gene is TRBJ1-2, the V gene TRBV9; maybe TRBD1 (5 bases). CDR1 SGDLS and CDR2 YYNGEE come from the germline V gene. CDR3 size: 14 residues. Trimming removed 4 bases from V and 5 bases from J, with 15 bases in between. The CDR3 spells CASSPRPGLYGYTF. CDR3 coding DNA: TGTGCCAGCAGCCCCCGTCCAGGGCTTTATGGCTACACCTTC.

This clone was seen only once. The rearrangement links TRBV12-3 or TRBV12-4 to TRBJ1-1, with D perhaps matching TRBD1 (5 bases). The ends were cut back, 10 bases at V and 4 bases at J, with 16 bases in the middle. This CDR3 region has 13 residues. The CDR3 DNA is TGTGCCATTTCGTTCCAGGGCGGCACTGAAGCTTTCTTT. Its translation: CAISFQGGTEAFF.

This chain uses TRBV29-1 with TRBJ2-1; no clear D. CDR3 size: 14 residues. The germline V gene has CDR1 SQVTM and CDR2 ANQGSEA. V dropped 5 bases and J dropped 0 bases, with 11 bases sitting between them. The CDR3 nucleotides are TGCAGCGTTACACCGGAGCGCTCCTACAATGAGCAGTTCTTC. Residues: CSVTPERSYNEQFF.

This chain links TRBV6-6 with TRBJ1-1, with 7 nucleotides matching TRBD1. Losses at the gene ends were 4 bases for V and 0 bases for J; bases not matched to a gene: 5. Germline CDR1 MNHNY, CDR2 SVGAGI (reference sequence). This CDR3 contains 15 residues. CDR3 bases: TGTGCCAGCAGTTCGGGACAGCACTTGAACACTGAAGCTTTCTTT. As protein: CASSSGQHLNTEAFF.

The V gene is TRBV10-2, the J gene TRBJ2-7, with D unresolved. Trimming cost V 3 bases and J 2 bases, with 8 bases left between them. CDR1 is WSHSY, CDR2 SAAADI, per germline. This CDR3 is built from 13 residues. The CDR3 nucleotides are TGCGCCAGCAGTGACAGGCCCCCCTACGAGCAGTACTTC. Translated: CASSDRPPYEQYF.

V and J are TRBV28 and TRBJ1-1, with a tentative D call TRBD1 (5 bases). CDR1 and CDR2 from the germline V gene are MDHEN and SYDVKM. With 2 bases removed from V and 11 bases from J, the gap between germline ends came to 15 bases. The CDR3 is made up of 13 amino acids. CDR3 amino acids: CASSLRGGSVAFF. CDR3 bases: TGTGCCAGCAGTTTACGGGGGGGGAGCGTGGCTTTCTTT.

J is TRBJ2-2 and V is TRBV5-6; no clear D. This CDR3 has 14 amino acids. Germline lookup yields CDR1 SGHDT and CDR2 YYEEEE. V dropped 1 base and J dropped 5 bases, with 9 bases sitting between them. The CDR3 DNA reads as TGTGCCAGCAGCTTGTTTCAGAGGACCGGGGAGCTGTTTTTT. Amino acids: CASSLFQRTGELFF.